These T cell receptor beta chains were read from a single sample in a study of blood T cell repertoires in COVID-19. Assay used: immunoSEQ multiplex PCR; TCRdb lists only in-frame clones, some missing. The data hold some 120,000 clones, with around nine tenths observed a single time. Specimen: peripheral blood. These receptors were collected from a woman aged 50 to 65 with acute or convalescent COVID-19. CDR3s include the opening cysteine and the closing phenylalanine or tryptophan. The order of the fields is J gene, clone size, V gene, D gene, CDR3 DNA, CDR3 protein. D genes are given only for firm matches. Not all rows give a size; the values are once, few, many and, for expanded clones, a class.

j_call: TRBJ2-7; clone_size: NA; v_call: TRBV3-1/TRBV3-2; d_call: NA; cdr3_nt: TGTGCCAGCAGTCACTCCCTCTACGAGCAGTACTTC; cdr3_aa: CASSHSLYEQYF
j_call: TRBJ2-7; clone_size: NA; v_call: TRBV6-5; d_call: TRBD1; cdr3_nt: TGTGCCAGCAGGGGGACAGGGGGCTTTTGGGAGCAGTACTTC; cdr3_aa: CASRGTGGFWEQYF
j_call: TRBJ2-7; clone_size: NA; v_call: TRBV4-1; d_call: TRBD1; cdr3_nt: TGCGCCAGCAGCCAAGGCGGACAGGGCGCCTACGAGCAGTACTTC; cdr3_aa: CASSQGGQGAYEQYF
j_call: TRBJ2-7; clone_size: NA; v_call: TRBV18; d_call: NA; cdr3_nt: TGTGCCAGCTCACCTTGGACAGTTGACGAGCAGTACTTC; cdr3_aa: CASSPWTVDEQYF
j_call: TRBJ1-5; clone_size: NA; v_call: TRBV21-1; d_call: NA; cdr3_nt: TGTGCCAGCAGCAAAGGGGGGGGCGAGACCCCCTGGCCCCAGCATTTT; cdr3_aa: CASSKGGGETPWPQHF
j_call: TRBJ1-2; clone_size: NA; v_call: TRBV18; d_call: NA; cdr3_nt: TGTGCCAGCTCACCATACAATCCCGGCTACACCTTC; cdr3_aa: CASSPYNPGYTF
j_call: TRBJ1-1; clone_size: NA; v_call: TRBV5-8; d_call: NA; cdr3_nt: TGTGCCAGCAGCTGGAGACAGGCTATGAACACTGAAGCTTTCTTT; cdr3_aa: CASSWRQAMNTEAFF
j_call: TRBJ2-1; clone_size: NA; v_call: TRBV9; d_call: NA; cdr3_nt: TGTGCCAGCAGCGTAATTTACGCCAGCTCCTACAATGAGCAGTTCTTC; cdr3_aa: CASSVIYASSYNEQFF
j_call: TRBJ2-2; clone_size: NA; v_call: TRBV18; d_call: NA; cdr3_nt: TGTGCCAGCTCCGTTAGCGCCGGGGAGCTGTTTTTT; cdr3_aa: CASSVSAGELFF
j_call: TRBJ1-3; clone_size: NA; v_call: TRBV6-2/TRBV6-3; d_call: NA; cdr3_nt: TGTGCCAGCAGTACTACCGGCGCGGGAGGAAACACCATATATTTT; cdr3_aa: CASSTTGAGGNTIYF
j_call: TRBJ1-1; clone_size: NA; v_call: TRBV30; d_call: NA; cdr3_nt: TGTGCCTGGAGTGTAGACAAGAGGGCTGAAGCTTTCTTT; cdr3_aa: CAWSVDKRAEAFF
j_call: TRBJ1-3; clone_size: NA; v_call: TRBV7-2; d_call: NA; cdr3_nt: TGTGCCAGCAGCTTAGGGCAGGCGAGCTCTGGAAACACCATATATTTT; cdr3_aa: CASSLGQASSGNTIYF
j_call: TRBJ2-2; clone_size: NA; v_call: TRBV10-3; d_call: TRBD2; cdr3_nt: TGTGCCATCAGTGTGTTCGGGGGGGCTGGCACCGGGGAGCTGTTTTTT; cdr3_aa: CAISVFGGAGTGELFF
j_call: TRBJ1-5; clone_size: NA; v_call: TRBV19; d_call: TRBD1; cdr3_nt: TGTGCCAGTACCCTGGACAGGGGGCATCAGCCCCAGCATTTT; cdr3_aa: CASTLDRGHQPQHF
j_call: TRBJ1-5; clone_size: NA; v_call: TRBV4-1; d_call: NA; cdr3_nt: TGCGCCAGCAGCCAAGAAAGGTCGGGGGGAAGCAATCAGCCCCAGCATTTT; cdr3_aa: CASSQERSGGSNQPQHF
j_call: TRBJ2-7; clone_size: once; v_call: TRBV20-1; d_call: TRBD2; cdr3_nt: TGCAGTGCTAGTTCGGGGACTAGCGGGCCCTCCTACGAGCAGTACTTC; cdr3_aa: CSASSGTSGPSYEQYF
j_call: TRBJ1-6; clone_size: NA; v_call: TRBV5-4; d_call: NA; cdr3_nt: TGTGCCAGCAGCTTGGGAGAACTTGACTGGATTAATTCACCCCTCCACTTT; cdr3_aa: CASSLGELDWINSPLHF
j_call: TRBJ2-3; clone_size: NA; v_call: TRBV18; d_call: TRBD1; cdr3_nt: TGTGCCAGCTCGAAGGGACAGGCGACAGATACGCAGTATTTT; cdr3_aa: CASSKGQATDTQYF
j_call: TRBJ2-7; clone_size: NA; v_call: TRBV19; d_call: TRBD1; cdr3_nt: TGTGCCAGTAGTTGGGACAGGGGGCCTGCGCAGTACTTC; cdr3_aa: CASSWDRGPAQYF
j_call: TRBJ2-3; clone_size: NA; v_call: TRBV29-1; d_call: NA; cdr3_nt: TGCAGCGCCGAGGTGGGTGGCACAGATACGCAGTATTTT; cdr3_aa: CSAEVGGTDTQYF
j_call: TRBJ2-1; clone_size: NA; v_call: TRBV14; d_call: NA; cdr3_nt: TGTGCCAGCAGCCAAGTTAGGGGCGGTGAGCAGTTCTTC; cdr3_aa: CASSQVRGGEQFF
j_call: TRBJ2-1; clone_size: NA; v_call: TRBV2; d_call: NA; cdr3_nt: TGTGCCAGCAGTGAAGACGGTGGCTCCTACAATGAGCAGTTCTTC; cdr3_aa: CASSEDGGSYNEQFF
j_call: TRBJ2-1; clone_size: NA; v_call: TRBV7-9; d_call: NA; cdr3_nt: TGTGCCAGCAGCTTACAACAGACCTCCTACAATGAGCAGTTCTTC; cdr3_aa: CASSLQQTSYNEQFF
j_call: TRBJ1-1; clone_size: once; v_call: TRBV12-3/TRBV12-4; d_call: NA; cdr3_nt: TGTGCCAGCAGTTTTGTAGGGGACACTGAAGCTTTCTTT; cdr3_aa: CASSFVGDTEAFF
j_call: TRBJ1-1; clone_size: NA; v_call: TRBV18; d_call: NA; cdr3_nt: TGTGCCAGCTCACTGAATAGGGAACAGGACACTGAAGCTTTCTTT; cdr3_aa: CASSLNREQDTEAFF
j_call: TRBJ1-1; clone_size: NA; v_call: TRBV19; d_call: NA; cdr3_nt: TGTGCCAGTAACCCGATCAGGGGACGTGGGAACACTGAAGCTTTCTTT; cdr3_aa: CASNPIRGRGNTEAFF
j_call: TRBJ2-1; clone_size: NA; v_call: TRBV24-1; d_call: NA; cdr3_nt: TGTGCCACCAGTGACCCTGCCGGGGGTGAGCAGTTCTTC; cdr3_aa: CATSDPAGGEQFF
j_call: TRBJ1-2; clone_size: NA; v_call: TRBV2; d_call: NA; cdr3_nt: TGTGCCAGCAGTGAACAAGGGGCACCTGGCTACACCTTC; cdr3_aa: CASSEQGAPGYTF
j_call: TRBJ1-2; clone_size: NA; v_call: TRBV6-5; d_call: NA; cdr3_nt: TGTGCCACCTTCGACAGACTCTTTACTTATGGCTACACCTTC; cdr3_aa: CATFDRLFTYGYTF
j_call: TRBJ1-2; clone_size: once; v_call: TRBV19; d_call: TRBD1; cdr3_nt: TGTGCCAGTAGTAAGCCCGGGACAGGGGGCTATGGCTACACCTTC; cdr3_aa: CASSKPGTGGYGYTF
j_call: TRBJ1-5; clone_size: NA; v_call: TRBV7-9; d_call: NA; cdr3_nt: TGTGCCAGCAGCCAGGGAGGGGTACAGCCCCAGCATTTT; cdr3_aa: CASSQGGVQPQHF
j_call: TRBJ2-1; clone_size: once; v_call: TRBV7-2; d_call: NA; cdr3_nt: TGTGCCAGCAGTCCGAGCTCCTACAATGAGCAGTTCTTC; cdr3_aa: CASSPSSYNEQFF
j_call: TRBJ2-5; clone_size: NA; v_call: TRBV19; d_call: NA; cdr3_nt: TGTGCCAGTAGTATAGGGAGACGGGAGACCCAGTACTTC; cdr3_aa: CASSIGRRETQYF
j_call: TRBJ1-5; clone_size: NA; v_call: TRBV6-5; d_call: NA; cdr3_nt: TGTGCCAGCAACCTGGACTCTTTCAATCAGCCCCAGCATTTT; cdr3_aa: CASNLDSFNQPQHF
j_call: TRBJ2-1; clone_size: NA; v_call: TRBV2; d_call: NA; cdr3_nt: TGTGCCAGCAGGCCCCGGGACACCTACAATGAGCAGTTCTTC; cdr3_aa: CASRPRDTYNEQFF
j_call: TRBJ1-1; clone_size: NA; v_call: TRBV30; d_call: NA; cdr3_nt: TGTGCCTGGGTTAGGGGGAACACTGAAGCTTTCTTT; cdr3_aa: CAWVRGNTEAFF
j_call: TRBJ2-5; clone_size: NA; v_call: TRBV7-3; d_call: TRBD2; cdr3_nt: TGTGCCAGCAAAACTAGCGGGGGGGCTCAGACCCAGTACTTC; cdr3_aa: CASKTSGGAQTQYF
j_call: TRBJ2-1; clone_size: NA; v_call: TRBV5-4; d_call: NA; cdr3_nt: TGTGCCAGCAGCTGGGACACGGAGCAGTTCTTC; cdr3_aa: CASSWDTEQFF
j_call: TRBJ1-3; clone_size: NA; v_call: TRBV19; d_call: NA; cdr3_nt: TGTGCCAGTAGACGGGAAGGAAACACCATATATTTT; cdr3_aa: CASRREGNTIYF
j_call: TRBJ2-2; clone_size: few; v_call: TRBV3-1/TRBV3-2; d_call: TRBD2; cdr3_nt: TGTGCCAGCAGCCACCTAGCGGCGAGACCCGGGGAGCTGTTTTTT; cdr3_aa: CASSHLAARPGELFF